This TCR beta chain stems from a study of T cell responses to AZD1222 COVID-19 vaccine. Whole-study results and caveats: Scientists sampled the repertoires only once the peak T cell response had passed. Possibly, clonal diversity was underestimated; donors were largely white British and included more females. Elevations in Spike-specific TCR breadth and depth followed administration of two AZD1222 doses.

The CDR3 totals 14 residues. Germline V CDR1 and CDR2: SGDLS, YYNGEE. Trimming at V came to 0 bases and at J to 3 bases, leaving 3 bases not matched to a gene. Profiled with immunoSEQ multiplex PCR; TCRdb holds only in-frame clones, not every one. The repertoire holds fewer than 200,000 clones, roughly 92% seen once, with less than 4.5% in the top ten. In the case of this clone: What it binds is unknown.

This clonotype originated in an adult who received the MenACWY meningococcal vaccine as a control. This sequence joins TRBV9 and TRBJ2-7; 7 bases fit TRBD2. The material was peripheral blood, obtained 28 days after the second dose of the MenACWY control vaccine. CDR3 amino acids: CASSVGWTSYEQYF. In DNA form, the CDR3 reads TGTGCCAGCAGCGTAGGGTGGACTAGCTACGAGCAGTACTTC.